The clone carrying this T cell receptor (beta chain) was detected a few times. The antigen remains undetermined. CDR1 is MNHNS, CDR2 SASEGT, per germline. Trimming stripped 4 bases from V and 0 bases from J, with 4 bases between. The CDR3 is made up of 13 amino acids. Treatment of the sample: approximately nine-day PBMC culture with coronavirus spike peptide pools or control peptides (ViraFEST assay). ViraFEST grew antigen-specific T cells using peptide pools, then sequenced TCRs. These data belong to a study of vaccination and CD4 T cells after COVID-19. Whole-study context: Stimulation of cells relied on overlapping spike peptides derived from SARS-CoV-2, HCoV-NL63, HCoV-OC43 and HCoV-229E.

Study-wide results and caveats: Among convalescent patients, a median 86.3% of reactive clones emerged only after vaccination.

Sequenced with the Oncomine TCR Beta short-read assay was DNA taken from cultured CD4+ T cells. CD4+ T cells were cultured, and genomic DNA was extracted from them. TCRdb ran MiXCR on the PCR reads and lists one entry per CDR3 protein. Of approximately 12,000 distinct CDR3 sequences listed, around 30% are singletons. The TCR originated in a human donor with COVID-19. Material: cultured CD4+ T cells from blood. This sequence joins TRBV6-1 and TRBJ1-3; D uncertain. The CDR3 DNA sequence: TGTGCCAGCAGTGCTTTCTCTGGAAACACCATATATTTT. Protein sequence: CASSAFSGNTIYF.